This T cell receptor (beta chain) was recorded in a study of blood T cell repertoires in COVID-19. Looking at the study overall: The samples span acute and convalescent COVID-19 from the United States, Italy and Spain. Nucleic acid was either cDNA or gDNA, and it came from T cells, B-cell-depleted T cells, or PBMCs.

Per the study methods: Amplification of reference gene primers provided the estimated nucleated cell counts. The assay was immunoSEQ multiplex PCR, and TCRdb's table has in-frame clones only and misses some. V and J calls and clone size are copied from that table; D and trimming were computed from the DNA. The sample holds some 35,000 clones, roughly nine tenths seen once. V was clipped by 4 bases and J by 5 bases; unmatched bases: 4. CDR1 and CDR2 (germline): LGHNA, YSLEER. This CDR3 has 14 amino acids. The source of this sequence is a man aged 65-85 years with acute or convalescent COVID-19. The source material was peripheral blood. The V call is TRBV4-3, the J call TRBJ1-1; 10 bases align to TRBD1. CDR3 coding DNA: TGCGCCAGCAGCCGCGGACAGGGGGGTACTGAAGCTTTCTTT. Residues: CASSRGQGGTEAFF.